Listed below are T cell receptor beta chains from one sample, sequenced in a study of vaccination effects on CD4 cells after COVID-19. Their recognized antigens are unknown. Sequencing was performed with immunoSEQ multiplex PCR; in TCRdb, only in-frame clones are kept and a portion is missing. This sample has under 80,000 clones, with roughly three quarters found just once. This sample comprised CD4+ T cells from PBMCs cultured with HCoV-OC43 spike peptides, obtained after COVID-19 vaccination. The receptors were gathered from a human donor who received a COVID-19 vaccine. Both conserved end residues are trimmed from each CDR3. Each record gives: J gene, V gene, CDR3 protein.

J: TRBJ1-6
V: TRBV6-1
CDR3: ASSDPSRSRGFNSPLH

J: TRBJ1-2
V: TRBV4-2
CDR3: ASSQKTGLRGPNYGYT

J: TRBJ1-5
V: TRBV2
CDR3: ASRVAGVNQPQH

J: TRBJ1-5
V: TRBV2
CDR3: ASSVLGNQPQH

J: TRBJ2-1
V: TRBV20-1
CDR3: SARGTNEQF

J: TRBJ2-5
V: TRBV7-2
CDR3: ASSLGSGSRETQY

J: TRBJ2-3
V: TRBV5-1
CDR3: ASSEGLAYGTQY

J: TRBJ1-2
V: TRBV15
CDR3: ATSIPTGQGRGYT

J: TRBJ2-2
V: TRBV30
CDR3: AWSVDVGANTGELF

J: TRBJ2-3
V: TRBV6-4
CDR3: ASSLGQGRSTDTQY

J: TRBJ1-4
V: TRBV29-1
CDR3: SVDDGGEKLF

J: TRBJ2-3
V: TRBV24-1
CDR3: ATSLPGQSIPDTQY

J: TRBJ2-1
V: TRBV5-4
CDR3: ASSLGGGLNEQF

J: TRBJ1-2
V: TRBV28
CDR3: ASSLRADRGYGYT

J: TRBJ2-2
V: TRBV7-8
CDR3: ASSRRRSGELF

J: TRBJ1-1
V: TRBV7-3
CDR3: ASSSYGGEAF

J: TRBJ1-3
V: TRBV9
CDR3: ASSSTGTVGVTIY